There are many counts of the clone carrying this T cell receptor beta chain. Its target is not known. This CDR3 has 15 amino acids. Trimming left V 7 bases short and J 5 bases short, with 21 bases between. The record originates from a study of T cells in Graves' hyperthyroidism and ophthalmopathy. Across the whole study: The authors collected peripheral blood at initial diagnosis, before any treatment.

Study observations and caveats: Blood shared most expanded thyroid clonotypes above 0.001.

From RNA transcripts, TCR beta CDR3 regions were amplified. TCR CDR3 regions were first amplified by RT-PCR with HTBI primers. MiXCR, run by TCRdb on the multiplex PCR reads, gives a single entry per CDR3 protein. The profile shows a few hundred thousand distinct CDR3 sequences, approximately 23% of them singletons. Criteria for exclusion of patients were uncontrolled infection, other autoimmune disease, pregnancy or lactation. Sequencing was performed on blood. The genes are TRBV12-3 or TRBV12-4 and TRBJ2-7, with D perhaps TRBD1 or TRBD2 (5 bases each). The receptor was isolated from a woman aged 70-85 years with Graves' ophthalmopathy. The CDR3 sequence: CASTSGREGRHEQYF. In DNA, the CDR3 is TGTGCCAGCACCTCGGGACGAGAAGGACGCCACGAGCAGTACTTC.